Below, 11 T cell receptor beta chains from the same sample are listed, as sequenced in a study of cytomegalovirus exposure and HLA in healthy donors. PCR employed 60 Vbeta and 13 Jbeta primers. Some clones are missing from TCRdb's copy, which holds only in-frame ones; the method was immunoSEQ multiplex PCR. Of around 200,000 clones detected, almost 85% appear once; the ten largest clones hold about 2.5%. Sequencing was performed on PBMCs. These receptors all stem from a woman aged 50 to 60 in good health and CMV-seronegative.

V gene TRBV7-2 combines with J gene TRBJ1-2; 7 nucleotides match TRBD1. This CDR3 is built from 13 residues. Trimming removed 5 bases from V and 3 bases from J; junction bases left unmatched: 3. CDR1 and CDR2 from the germline V gene are SGHTA and FQGNSA. CDR3 region: CASSPDRDYGYTF. The CDR3 DNA sequence: TGTGCCAGCAGCCCCGACAGGGACTATGGCTACACCTTC.

The rearrangement uses TRBV27 and TRBJ2-7; 10 positions match TRBD1. This CDR3 spans 15 amino acids. Germline V gene lookup returns CDR1 MNHEY and CDR2 SMNVEV (reference sequence). Trimming took 2 bases from V and 6 from J; bases not matched to a gene: 7. The DNA of the CDR3 is TGTGCCAGCAGTTTACCCGGGACAGGGGCGGGCGAGCAGTACTTC. Protein: CASSLPGTGAGEQYF.

This clone was observed once. The chain is built from TRBV30 and TRBJ2-3, with 12 nucleotides matching TRBD2. Germline trimming cut 6 bases from V and 6 bases from J; bases unmatched to any gene: 7. Looked up from germline, CDR1 is GTSNPN and CDR2 is SVGIG (reference sequence). This CDR3 is built from 14 residues. CDR3 in DNA: TGTGCCTGTTATAGACTAGCGGGAGTTGATACGCAGTATTTT. It is translated as CACYRLAGVDTQYF.

This clone was recorded a few times. V is TRBV7-2 and J is TRBJ2-1, with 8 bases fitting TRBD2. The V and J ends lost 6 bases and 2 bases, in that order; junction bases with no gene match: 9. Looked up from germline, CDR1 is SGHTA and CDR2 is FQGNSA. The CDR3 is 16 residues long. The CDR3 nucleotides read TGTGCCAGCAGTAGAGGTAGCGGGGTTACCTACAATGAGCAGTTCTTC. Protein product: CASSRGSGVTYNEQFF.

This clone came up a few times. This chain connects TRBV28 to TRBJ2-1; possibly TRBD2 for D (6 bases). This CDR3 comprises 15 residues. V was clipped by 6 bases and J by 4 bases, with 16 bases between them. Per germline, CDR1 MDHEN and CDR2 SYDVKM. The CDR3 loop reads CASRHTLAQYNEQFF. CDR3 coding DNA: TGTGCCAGCAGACACACCCTAGCGCAATACAATGAGCAGTTCTTC.

This clone came up once. This chain links TRBV7-8 with TRBJ2-2, with TRBD1 matching 10 bases. Trimming cost V 2 bases and J 6 bases; bases outside gene matches: 6. The germline V gene encodes CDR1 SGHVS and CDR2 FQNEAQ. CDR3 size: 16 residues. The CDR3 nucleotides are TGTGCCAGCAGCTTAAACCCCGGGACAGGGGCCGGGGAGCTGTTTTTT. Amino acid sequence: CASSLNPGTGAGELFF. Together with reference TRBV7-8 and TRBJ2-2, the CDR3 gives the full variable domain: GAGVSQSPRYKVAKRGQDVALRCDPISGHVSLFWYQQALGQGPEFLTYFQNEAQLDKSGLPSDRFFAERPEGSVSTLKIQRTQQEDSAVYLCASSLNPGTGAGELFFGEGSRLTVL.

This rearrangement joins TRBV27 to TRBJ2-7, with D maybe TRBD1 (6 bases). Germline CDR1 is MNHEY and CDR2 is SMNVEV (reference sequence). The CDR3 length is 17 residues. V was trimmed by 3 bases and J by 0 bases, leaving 18 bases between them. The chain's CDR3 is CASSLALGQSSSYEQYF. DNA of the CDR3: TGTGCCAGCAGTTTGGCCCTAGGACAGTCGAGCTCCTACGAGCAGTACTTC.

This clone was counted a few times. For the CDR3, the DNA is TGTGCCAGCGGGACAGCTGAGTACAATGAGCAGTTCTTC. Translation: CASGTAEYNEQFF. V usage is TRBV6-4 and J usage is TRBJ2-1, with 7 bases fitting TRBD1. Germline assignment: CDR1 MRHNA and CDR2 SNTAGT. The CDR3 totals 13 residues. The ends lost 8 bases at V and 4 bases at J; junction bases unmatched: 5.

A few counts support this clone. V usage is TRBV29-1 and J usage is TRBJ1-3; 7 nucleotides line up with TRBD1. V dropped 7 bases and J dropped 7; count of bases not matched to a gene: 7. Germline V CDR1 and CDR2: SQVTM, ANQGSEA. The CDR3 has 12 amino acids. The CDR3: CSETGRGNTIYF. The DNA for the CDR3 is TGCAGCGAAACTGGCAGGGGGAACACCATATATTTT.

This rearrangement joins TRBV5-1 to TRBJ1-4, with TRBD1 identical over 8 bases. The germline V gene encodes CDR1 SGHRS and CDR2 YFSETQ. J gave up 7 bases and V 0 bases, and 2 bases lay outside the gene matches. There are 14 residues in the CDR3. This chain's CDR3 is CASSLGTGIEKLFF. The CDR3 DNA reads TGCGCCAGCAGCTTGGGGACAGGGATTGAAAAACTGTTTTTT.

About this clone itself: Germline is not matched at one junction end, which may reflect a read error. The CDR3 DNA follows: TGTTCCAGCAGCTTGGGCGGGGTGTCCTACGAGCAGTACTTC. As protein: CSSSLGGVSYEQYF. J is TRBJ2-7 and V is TRBV7-9, with D possibly matching TRBD2 (6 bases). The CDR3 sequence is 14 residues long. Germline-derived CDR1 and CDR2 are SEHNR and FQNEAQ (reference sequence).